One sample yielded the 27 T cell receptor beta chains listed below, sequenced in a study of OX40 agonist ivuxolimab in advanced cancers. Libraries were prepared by immunoSEQ multiplex PCR; TCRdb keeps only in-frame clonotypes and omits some of them. The table lists roughly 53,000 clones, approximately 86% of them singletons. The sample in question was CD4+ or CD8+ T cells sorted from blood, obtained in a trial of the OX40 agonist ivuxolimab. These TCRs come from an adult with an advanced solid tumor such as melanoma, head and neck, liver or kidney cancer.

This clone occurred a few times. The gene calls are TRBV11-3 and TRBJ2-7; 9 nucleotides align to TRBD2. There are 16 residues in the CDR3. Trimming at V came to 5 bases and at J to 1 base, leaving 9 bases not matched to a gene. Per the germline V gene, CDR1 is SGHNT and CDR2 is YENEEA. The CDR3 bases are TGTGCCAGCAGCCATCGAGCGGGAGGACCATCCTACGAGCAGTACTTC. Protein sequence: CASSHRAGGPSYEQYF.

The chain uses TRBV14 and TRBJ2-4, with no clear D. The CDR3 has 14 residues. V was shortened by 1 base and J by 5 bases, with 9 bases between the two germline ends. CDR1 and CDR2 from the germline V gene are SGHDN and FVKESK. CDR3 coding DNA: TGTGCCAGCAGCCAAGCAACAGTAGAAAACATTCAGTACTTC. Translation gives CASSQATVENIQYF.

The chain joins TRBV15 to TRBJ2-2, with D hard to call. Germline V gene lookup returns CDR1 LNHNV and CDR2 YYDKDF (reference sequence). CDR3 size: 14 residues. The ends were cut back, 3 bases at V and 5 bases at J, with 10 bases in the middle. The CDR3 nucleotides read TGTGCCACCAGCAGGGCCAGCGATACCGGGGAGCTGTTTTTT. It encodes CATSRASDTGELFF. Combining the CDR3 with reference TRBV15 and TRBJ2-2 gives the whole variable domain DAMVIQNPRYQVTQFGKPVTLSCSQTLNHNVMYWYQQKSSQAPKLLFHYYDKDFNNEADTPDNFQSRRPNTSFCFLDIRSPGLGDTAMYLCATSRASDTGELFFGEGSRLTVL.

The chain links TRBV2 to TRBJ1-5; D may be TRBD1 (5 bases). The CDR3 loop spans 18 amino acids. Germline assignment: CDR1 SNHLY and CDR2 FYNNEI. The V end lost 5 bases, the J end lost 7 bases, and 27 bases lay between the germline ends. The CDR3 DNA follows: TGTGCCAGCAGTAACCGGATGGGTGGGGCAGCCCCCCCACAGCCCCAGCATTTT. Its translation: CASSNRMGGAAPPQPQHF.

This clone is termed medium-sized (0.01 to 0.1%). V usage is TRBV14 and J usage is TRBJ2-2; unclear D gene. There are 15 residues in the CDR3. The V and J ends lost 1 base and 0 bases respectively, with 6 bases between them. Germline V lookup: CDR1 SGHDN, CDR2 FVKESK. For the CDR3, the DNA is TGTGCCAGCAGCCAAGTCCCCACGAACACCGGGGAGCTGTTTTTT. It translates to CASSQVPTNTGELFF.

The rearrangement joins TRBV4-2 to TRBJ1-1; D might be TRBD1 (6 bases). In germline, CDR1 is LGHNA, CDR2 YNFKEQ. The CDR3 spans 19 residues. Between the trimmed V and J ends, which lost 5 bases and 2 bases, there was a span of 27 bases. The CDR3 DNA reads as TGTGCCAGCAGCGTCCGCCCCAGACAGGTCTTGTTGGCAAACACTGAAGCTTTCTTT. Protein: CASSVRPRQVLLANTEAFF.

The chain couples TRBV11-3 to TRBJ1-2; a weak D match, TRBD1 (5 bases). V shed 4 bases and J shed 7 bases, with 10 bases lying between them. The germline CDR1 and CDR2 sequences are SGHNT and YENEEA. CDR3 length equals 12 residues. CDR3 sequence reads: CASSSRTSGYTF. In nucleotides, the CDR3 is TGTGCCAGCAGCTCCCGGACATCTGGCTACACCTTC.

This clone has just one count. V usage is TRBV7-3 and J usage is TRBJ2-5, with 7 bases identical to TRBD2. Per the germline V gene, CDR1 is SGHTA and CDR2 is FQGTGA. The CDR3 length is 17 residues. Germline trimming cut 1 base from V and 4 bases from J; bases unmatched to any gene: 12. The CDR3 DNA is TGTGCCAGCAGCTTAATGCTCGTGACGGCGGGAGTAGAGACCCAGTACTTC. This codes for CASSLMLVTAGVETQYF.

This chain joins TRBV19 and TRBJ1-1, with TRBD1 matching 8 bases. CDR3 length: 14 amino acids. CDR1 and CDR2 (germline): LNHDA, SQIVND (reference sequence). Trimming removed 5 bases from V and 10 bases from J; junction bases left unmatched: 12. The CDR3 region is CASSYQGARVGAFF. DNA of the CDR3: TGTGCCAGTAGTTATCAGGGGGCGCGTGTCGGAGCTTTCTTT.

The chain combines TRBV12-5 with TRBJ2-5; 8 bases map to TRBD2. The V and J ends lost 2 bases and 5 bases, in that order; junction bases with no gene match: 7. This CDR3 is built from 15 residues. Germline CDR1 reads LGHNT; CDR2 reads FRNRAP. DNA for the CDR3: TGTGCTAGTGGTTTGCTCCGGGAGGGCCGTGAGACCCAGTACTTC. This codes for CASGLLREGRETQYF.

The chain combines TRBV6-1 with TRBJ2-7; a weak D match, TRBD1 (6 bases). CDR1 and CDR2 (germline): MNHNS, SASEGT. The CDR3 sequence is 13 residues long. V was pared by 6 bases and J by 5 bases, with 14 bases between. DNA of the CDR3: TGTGCCAGCAGGGACAGACCCGCTCACGAGCAGTACTTC. Protein sequence: CASRDRPAHEQYF.

V usage is TRBV15 and J usage is TRBJ1-2, with unresolved D. The CDR3 totals 13 residues. Germline CDR1 is LNHNV and CDR2 is YYDKDF (reference sequence). V was pared by 5 bases and J by 2 bases, with 9 bases between. CDR3 coding DNA: TGTGCCACCAGCGACGGGGTAAACTATGGCTACACCTTC. Amino acid sequence: CATSDGVNYGYTF.

The chain is built from TRBV4-3 and TRBJ2-2; possibly TRBD2 for D (6 bases). This CDR3 region has 15 residues. In germline, CDR1 is LGHNA, CDR2 YSLEER. V gave up 4 bases and J gave up 2 bases, with 11 bases separating them. In nucleotides, the CDR3 is TGCGCCAGCAGCCCCTGGGGAGGTAACACCGGGGAGCTGTTTTTT. This sequence encodes CASSPWGGNTGELFF.

The chain uses TRBV4-1 and TRBJ2-1; 7 bases fit TRBD2. The CDR3 is made up of 15 amino acids. J lost 8 bases, V lost 1 base, and 8 bases had no gene match. CDR1 is MGHRA, CDR2 YSYEKL, per germline. In DNA, the CDR3 is TGCGCCAGCAGCCAAGGGAATCTAGCGGAATATGAGCAGTTCTTC. As protein: CASSQGNLAEYEQFF.

The rearrangement links TRBV9 to TRBJ2-1, with 9 bases fitting TRBD2. The CDR3 consists of 15 residues. Germline CDR1 reads SGDLS; CDR2 reads YYNGEE. The junction had 3 bases not matched to a gene; V was cut back by 4 bases and J by 1 base. DNA of the CDR3: TGTGCCAGCAGCTTTGGACTAGCGTCCTACAATGAGCAGTTCTTC. It yields the protein CASSFGLASYNEQFF.

The chain uses TRBV19 and TRBJ2-7; 13 nucleotides agree with TRBD2. Germline V lookup: CDR1 LNHDA, CDR2 SQIVND (reference sequence). The V and J ends lost 7 bases and 5 bases, in that order; junction bases with no gene match: 8. This CDR3 is built from 15 residues. This CDR3 reads CASTKGTSGTDEQYF. As DNA, the CDR3 is TGTGCCAGTACCAAGGGGACTAGCGGGACGGACGAGCAGTACTTC.

This chain connects TRBV5-1 to TRBJ2-1; 11 bases are a match to TRBD1. Per the germline V gene, CDR1 is SGHRS and CDR2 is YFSETQ. V shed 9 bases, J shed 7 bases, and the junction held 9 bases outside the gene matches. The CDR3 is 14 amino acids. DNA for the CDR3: TGCGCCACCTCAATCGGACAGGGGGCAAATGAGCAGTTCTTC. Its translation: CATSIGQGANEQFF.

The chain links TRBV4-3 to TRBJ1-6; 9 bases match TRBD1. The CDR3 totals 16 residues. V lost 1 base and J lost 10; bases outside the gene matches: 8. CDR1 and CDR2 (germline): LGHNA, YSLEER. CDR3 region: CASSQGVGQGWSPLHF. CDR3 DNA: TGCGCCAGCAGCCAAGGCGTCGGACAGGGGTGGTCACCCCTCCACTTT.

This chain links TRBV11-3 with TRBJ2-7, with D possibly TRBD1 on 5 matching bases. CDR3 length equals 13 residues. Germline loops: CDR1 SGHNT, CDR2 YENEEA. The ends were cut back, 5 bases at V and 2 bases at J, with 10 bases in the middle. The CDR3 spells CASSLRQTYEQYF. CDR3 bases: TGTGCCAGCAGCCTACGACAGACCTACGAGCAGTACTTC.

The chain recombines TRBV6-6 with TRBJ1-5, with unresolved D. CDR1 and CDR2 (germline): MNHNY, SVGAGI (reference sequence). The CDR3 is 12 amino acids. Between the trimmed V and J ends, which lost 6 bases and 5 bases, there was a span of 8 bases. The CDR3 reads CASSGPYQPQHF. CDR3 bases: TGTGCCAGCAGCGGCCCTTATCAGCCCCAGCATTTT.

The rearrangement uses TRBV28 and TRBJ2-7; 8 bases are shared with TRBD1. V dropped 7 bases and J dropped 0; count of bases not matched to a gene: 5. Germline lookup yields CDR1 MDHEN and CDR2 SYDVKM. The CDR3 has 14 amino acids. CDR3 sequence reads: CASIGDRYSYEQYF. Written as DNA, the CDR3 is TGTGCCAGCATAGGGGACAGGTACTCCTACGAGCAGTACTTC.

The V call is TRBV19, the J call TRBJ1-2; TRBD1 matches at 7 bases. This CDR3 is 14 amino acids long. V shed 4 bases, J shed 2 bases, and the junction held 4 bases outside the gene matches. Germline V CDR1 and CDR2: LNHDA, SQIVND (reference sequence). CDR3 amino acids: CASSTLQGNYGYTF. CDR3 DNA: TGTGCCAGTAGTACACTACAGGGGAACTATGGCTACACCTTC.

The DNA for the CDR3 is TGTGCCAGTACCGCTACCGGGACAGCACCCTACGAGCAGTACTTC. Amino acids: CASTATGTAPYEQYF. The chain combines TRBV19 with TRBJ2-7; 7 nucleotides match TRBD1. V lost 7 bases to trimming and J lost 2 bases; unmatched junction nucleotides: 11. Germline CDR1 LNHDA, CDR2 SQIVND (reference sequence). The CDR3 runs 15 residues.

The chain has TRBV18 and TRBJ1-4; maybe TRBD1 (5 bases). The CDR3 consists of 13 residues. V was cut by 3 bases and J by 8 bases, with 10 bases left in between. Germline lookup yields CDR1 KGHSH and CDR2 LQKENI. CDR3: CASSPQTGEKLFF. The CDR3 coding sequence is TGTGCCAGCTCACCGCAAACAGGAGAAAAACTGTTTTTT. The whole variable domain, remainder taken from reference TRBV18 and TRBJ1-4, is NAGVMQNPRHLVRRRGQEARLRCSPMKGHSHVYWYRQLPEEGLKFMVYLQKENIIDESGMPKERFSAEFPKEGPSILRIQQVVRGDSAAYFCASSPQTGEKLFFGSGTQLSVL.

V gene TRBV7-8 combines with J gene TRBJ2-5; no firm D call. The CDR3 has 13 amino acids. The germline CDR1 and CDR2 sequences are SGHVS and FQNEAQ. V shed 4 bases and J shed 5 bases, with 11 bases lying between them. CDR3 loop: CASSSLAWETQYF. The CDR3 bases are TGTGCCAGCAGCTCCCTCGCTTGGGAGACCCAGTACTTC.

The gene calls are TRBV5-1 and TRBJ1-5; D is perhaps TRBD1 (5 bases). V lost 0 bases and J 2 bases, leaving 12 bases between the germline ends. The CDR3 is 16 amino acids. The V gene's germline CDR1 is SGHRS and CDR2 YFSETQ. CDR3 sequence (DNA): TGCGCCAGCAGCTTGGACGGGCGAGGGGGCAATCAGCCCCAGCATTTT. Its translation is CASSLDGRGGNQPQHF.

This clone was recorded once. The chain couples TRBV6-5 to TRBJ2-1, with 9 bases that match TRBD1. V was pared by 5 bases and J by 9 bases, with 8 bases of the junction left unmatched. Germline CDR1 reads MNHEY; CDR2 reads SVGAGI. The CDR3 is 14 amino acids. For the CDR3, the DNA is TGTGCCAGCAGTCCGCGGACAGGGGTTGGTGAGCAGTTCTTC. Its translation is CASSPRTGVGEQFF.